These T cell receptor beta chains were read from a single sample in a study of OX40 agonist ivuxolimab in advanced cancers. The data were produced by immunoSEQ multiplex PCR, yet TCRdb's version contains in-frame clones alone and is incomplete. The sample lists tens of thousands of clones; 80% to 85% were seen once. The material sequenced was CD4+ or CD8+ T cells sorted from blood, taken in a trial of the OX40 agonist ivuxolimab. The receptors were sampled from an adult with an advanced solid tumor such as melanoma, head and neck, liver or kidney cancer. Each CDR3 is given without its conserved first and last residue. A D gene is named only where the DNA matches it firmly.

v_call d_call cdr3_aa
TRBV15 TRBD2 ATRPSGGFTGELF
TRBV5-4 . ASSAGQGGSGLSYEQY
TRBV9 TRBD1 ASSVGLAGGIQETQY
TRBV7-6 . ASSRSWGARHEQY
TRBV30 TRBD2 AWSPWTSSTDTQY
TRBV29-1 . SVVTGMDYGYT
TRBV9 . ASSVAGTGYEQY
TRBV6-4 TRBD1 ASSDSGQGRAF
TRBV4-2 TRBD2 ASSQNLAGGPVGELF
TRBV4-1 . ASSQADLGEQY
TRBV11-1 . ASTFLPGPTYEQY
TRBV4-3 . ASSQEIPTSSYNEQF
TRBV27 TRBD1 ASSLGQGGSAF
TRBV5-1 TRBD1 ASSWDRNYEQY
TRBV28 TRBD1 ASSLDSSGGHNEKLF
TRBV7-2 . ASSLDTYTGELF
TRBV30 TRBD1 AWSPGGTEAF
TRBV6-6 . ASGDLTYEQY
TRBV5-1 . ASSPGDSLYTDTQY
TRBV5-5 . ASSSGTESSGANVLT
TRBV7-9 . ASMGTDTNYGYT
TRBV19 TRBD2 ASSLDPLAGVTDTQY
TRBV4-3 . ASSPSRGIYEQY
TRBV28 . ASRVLGGQPQH
TRBV9 . ASRPGGGTGELF
TRBV30 TRBD1 ASTGGLGTDTQY
TRBV28 . ASSLRIEETNTGELF
TRBV27 . AIQSSYNEQF
TRBV28 . ASSSRLNPDTQY
TRBV5-1 . ASRGTEAF
TRBV11-2 . ASSSTTGYYTEAF
TRBV6-5 . ASSYGVSNQPQH
TRBV27 TRBD1 ASSFGTVDNEQF
TRBV7-9 TRBD2 ASSLAGLENADTQY
TRBV19 . ASSIEISYEQY
TRBV7-2 . ASTEGRTTYEQY
TRBV6-1 . ASSEGVAAGYNEQF
TRBV21-1 . ASSKAEPYGYT
TRBV5-1 . ASSLEWLGGGEAF
TRBV14 . ASSPNHLLYNEQF
TRBV9 TRBD2 ASSEEGRGDPQY
TRBV6-1 . ASSEVGGSYEQY